These 13 T cell receptor beta chains were sequenced from one sample in a study of a mutant IDH1 vaccine in newly diagnosed glioma. Their target antigens are unknown. The time point is: week 5, during vaccination. What each vaccine dose contained was 300 ug of mutant IDH1 20-mer peptide, accompanied by topical imiquimod. TCRdb keeps only in-frame clones here, not all; method: immunoSEQ multiplex PCR. Altogether some 48,000 clones are present, around 78% being singletons, with the ten largest covering 1.5% to 2%. Sequences were derived from PBMCs, sampled from a glioma patient whose treatment included an IDH1 peptide vaccine. The receptor set was obtained from a woman aged 40-49 years with glioma.

The rearrangement links TRBV2 to TRBJ2-1; 10 nucleotides line up with TRBD1. CDR3 length: 15 residues. V lost 5 bases and J lost 2; bases outside the gene matches: 3. In germline, CDR1 is SNHLY, CDR2 FYNNEI. Written as DNA, the CDR3 is TGTGCCAGCAGTTCCGGACAGGGGGCCTACAATGAGCAGTTCTTC. It yields the protein CASSSGQGAYNEQFF.

As to this clone: At one of its ends the junction is not consistent with the germline gene, which may arise from a read error. The gene calls are TRBV7-7 and TRBJ2-3; D gene uncertain. In germline, CDR1 is SSHAT, CDR2 FNYEAQ (reference sequence). This CDR3 contains 13 residues. The CDR3 protein is CASSLDLQDTQYF. The CDR3 region has the DNA TGTGCTAGCAGCCTGGACCTTCAGGATACGCAGTATTTT.

V and J are TRBV7-9 and TRBJ1-2, with D unresolved. V gave up 1 base and J gave up 12 bases, with 15 bases separating them. The CDR3 is 13 amino acids. Per germline, CDR1 SEHNR and CDR2 FQNEAQ (reference sequence). The CDR3 coding sequence is TGTGCCAGCAGCTTAGAAATTGAGGGATTGCACACCTTC. Translated: CASSLEIEGLHTF.

This clone was seen a single time. V gene TRBV7-2 combines with J gene TRBJ2-3; D remains ambiguous. Trimming stripped 3 bases from V and 3 bases from J, with 4 bases between. Germline V gene lookup returns CDR1 SGHTA and CDR2 FQGNSA. The length of the CDR3 is 12 residues. CDR3 DNA: TGTGCCAGCAGCTTTAGTACAGATACGCAGTATTTT. Translation: CASSFSTDTQYF.

The rearrangement links TRBV7-2 to TRBJ2-5, with 7 bases matching TRBD1. Trimming removed 3 bases from V and 3 bases from J; junction bases left unmatched: 10. Per germline, CDR1 SGHTA and CDR2 FQGNSA. This CDR3 is built from 16 residues. CDR3 sequence: CASSFTRGQGEETQYF. Written as DNA, the CDR3 is TGTGCCAGCAGCTTCACCAGAGGGCAGGGGGAAGAGACCCAGTACTTC.

The chain recombines TRBV5-1 with TRBJ2-2, with D maybe TRBD1 (6 bases). There are 14 residues in the CDR3. Germline CDR1 reads SGHRS; CDR2 reads YFSETQ. Trimming removed 6 bases from V and 2 bases from J, with 11 bases in between. The CDR3 nucleotides read TGCGCCAGCAACCGACAGGCTAACACCGGGGAGCTGTTTTTT. Its protein is CASNRQANTGELFF.

The CDR3: CASSRGGRVDTQYF. As DNA, the CDR3 is TGTGCCTCTTCGCGGGGGGGCCGGGTAGATACGCAGTATTTT. V is TRBV7-9 and J is TRBJ2-3; TRBD2 aligns across 9 bases. The CDR3 is 14 residues long. Looked up from germline, CDR1 is SEHNR and CDR2 is FQNEAQ (reference sequence). With V trimmed by 11 bases and J by 5 bases, 11 bases remained unmatched.

V is TRBV2 and J is TRBJ1-3, with D perhaps TRBD1 (5 bases). CDR3 length: 14 residues. Germline CDR1 and CDR2: SNHLY and FYNNEI. V was shortened by 8 bases and J by 0 bases, with 11 bases between the two germline ends. The CDR3 here is CASGRALSGNTIYF. Here the CDR3 DNA reads TGTGCCAGCGGCAGGGCTCTCTCTGGAAACACCATATATTTT.

In its sample, this clone was seen a few times. A read error may produce the germline difference seen at one junction end. This chain uses TRBV7-7 with TRBJ2-3, with no clear D. CDR1 SSHAT and CDR2 FNYEAQ come from the germline V gene (reference sequence). The CDR3 contains 14 residues. CDR3 sequence (DNA): TGTGCTAGCAGCTTTTCTGCGAACACAGATACGCAGTATTTT. The encoded protein is CASSFSANTDTQYF.

The chain recombines TRBV30 with TRBJ1-2, with D possibly being TRBD1 (5 bases). The CDR3 totals 14 residues. Germline-derived CDR1 and CDR2 are GTSNPN and SVGIG (reference sequence). Between the trimmed V and J ends, which lost 4 bases and 8 bases, there was a span of 20 bases. The CDR3, as DNA: TGTGCCTGGATACATAAATCTGGGACTCCGGGCTACACCTTC. Translation: CAWIHKSGTPGYTF.

The gene calls are TRBV10-1 and TRBJ1-1, with D uncertain. CDR1 and CDR2 (germline): WNHNN, SYGVQD (reference sequence). Deletions cut 6 bases from V and 1 base from J, with 12 bases between. This CDR3 has 14 amino acids. This chain's CDR3 is CASREGGENTEAFF. CDR3 DNA sequence: TGCGCCAGCAGAGAAGGTGGGGAGAACACTGAAGCTTTCTTT.

The gene calls are TRBV9 and TRBJ1-1; no clear D. The CDR3 runs 14 residues. Germline CDR1 is SGDLS and CDR2 is YYNGEE. Trimming removed 2 bases at V and 0 bases at J, with 8 bases between. For the CDR3, the DNA is TGTGCCAGCAGCGTCAGGAGCCTGAACACTGAAGCTTTCTTT. This sequence encodes CASSVRSLNTEAFF.

This sequence joins TRBV2 and TRBJ1-3; TRBD1 agrees at 7 bases. Unmatched junction bases numbered 4, after V lost 3 bases and J lost 2 bases. Looked up from germline, CDR1 is SNHLY and CDR2 is FYNNEI. This CDR3 is built from 15 residues. Here the CDR3 reads CASSDPDRAGNTIYF. The CDR3 nucleotides read TGTGCCAGCAGTGACCCCGACAGGGCTGGAAACACCATATATTTT.